Below, 22 T cell receptor beta chains from the same sample are listed, as sequenced in a study of blood T cell repertoires in COVID-19. The assay was immunoSEQ multiplex PCR, and TCRdb's table has in-frame clones only and misses some. The sample includes around 140,000 clones, roughly 86% of them seen just once. The specimen sequenced was peripheral blood. The receptors originated from a woman aged 55-75 years with acute or convalescent COVID-19.

This rearrangement joins TRBV12-3 or TRBV12-4 to TRBJ1-1, with 7 nucleotides matching TRBD1. CDR3 length: 13 residues. The V gene end was trimmed by 8 bases and the J gene end by 4 bases; junction bases not matched to a gene: 7. Here the CDR3 DNA reads TGTGCCAGCGGAGGACAGGCGGTCACTGAAGCTTTCTTT. Encoded protein: CASGGQAVTEAFF.

The CDR3 loop reads CASSAEGQGSNEQFF. The CDR3 DNA follows: TGTGCCAGCAGCGCCGAGGGACAGGGTTCCAATGAGCAGTTCTTC. This chain uses TRBV9 with TRBJ2-1, with TRBD1 matching 9 bases. CDR3 length: 15 amino acids. The V and J ends lost 3 bases and 6 bases, in that order; junction bases with no gene match: 7. Germline V lookup: CDR1 SGDLS, CDR2 YYNGEE.

The chain links TRBV4-1 to TRBJ2-4, with 7 bases matching TRBD2. Germline V gene data show CDR1 as MGHRA and CDR2 as YSYEKL. The CDR3 loop spans 16 amino acids. Trimming took 6 bases from V and 0 from J; bases not matched to a gene: 8. Written as DNA, the CDR3 is TGCGCCAGCAGTGAGCTAGCGGCGCTAGCCAAAAACATTCAGTACTTC. Its translation is CASSELAALAKNIQYF.

The chain carries TRBV6-1 and TRBJ1-5; D gene ambiguous. The V end was cut by 3 bases, the J end by 6 bases, with 9 bases between. In germline, CDR1 is MNHNS, CDR2 SASEGT. The CDR3 length is 13 residues. CDR3 sequence (DNA): TGTGCCAGCAGTGACGGAGGTGTTCAGCCCCAGCATTTT. It codes for CASSDGGVQPQHF.

With regard to this clone: The junction shows a germline mismatch at one end, possibly a read error. This chain uses TRBV7-7 with TRBJ2-2, with 7 bases matching TRBD1. The length of the CDR3 is 15 residues. CDR1 is SSHAT and CDR2 is FNYEAQ in the germline V gene (reference sequence). The CDR3 bases are TGTGCTAGCAGACTCGGGACAGATCCCACCGGGGAGCTGTTTTTT. It yields the protein CASRLGTDPTGELFF.

This clone was recorded once. The rearrangement links TRBV24-1 to TRBJ2-5, with 7 positions matching TRBD1. From germline, CDR1 is KGHDR and CDR2 SFDVKD. The CDR3 has 14 residues. The V segment lost 4 bases and the J segment 4 bases; nucleotides outside the gene matches: 5. The CDR3 DNA reads as TGTGCCACCAGTGACCCTACAGGGGTAGAGACCCAGTACTTC. Translated: CATSDPTGVETQYF.

This chain uses TRBV9 with TRBJ1-3; D is ambiguous. Germline-derived CDR1 and CDR2 are SGDLS and YYNGEE. Trimming pared 3 bases from V and 2 bases from J, leaving 15 bases between. This CDR3 comprises 16 residues. CDR3 sequence reads: CASSAPSDVPGNTIYF. In DNA, the CDR3 is TGTGCCAGCAGCGCACCATCAGATGTGCCTGGAAACACCATATATTTT.

J is TRBJ2-7 and V is TRBV9; D is possibly TRBD2 (6 bases). The length of the CDR3 is 14 residues. CDR1 is SGDLS, CDR2 YYNGEE, per germline. V lost 2 bases to trimming and J lost 5 bases, with 14 bases between them. CDR3 region: CASSVTLAINEQYF. The CDR3 DNA follows: TGTGCCAGCAGCGTGACACTAGCTATCAACGAGCAGTACTTC.

A few counts support this clone. The chain joins TRBV4-1 to TRBJ1-1, with D unresolved. The CDR3 contains 13 residues. CDR1 is MGHRA and CDR2 is YSYEKL in the germline V gene. Trimming removed 2 bases at V and 2 bases at J, with 6 bases between. CDR3 amino acids: CASSQRVNTEAFF. The CDR3 DNA follows: TGCGCCAGCAGCCAACGGGTAAACACTGAAGCTTTCTTT.

This clone was recorded once. The rearrangement links TRBV28 to TRBJ2-7; TRBD2 might be the D (5 bases). The germline V gene encodes CDR1 MDHEN and CDR2 SYDVKM. Trimming took off 8 bases at V and 2 bases at J, with 10 bases between the two ends. This CDR3 spans 12 amino acids. The CDR3: CASGSGAYEQYF. The DNA of the CDR3 is TGTGCCAGCGGGAGCGGAGCCTACGAGCAGTACTTC.

This clone showed up just a few times. The chain is built from TRBV7-3 and TRBJ2-2; D is ambiguous. CDR3 length: 12 residues. Per the germline V gene, CDR1 is SGHTA and CDR2 is FQGTGA. Trimming shortened V by 5 bases and J by 2 bases, and 3 bases separated the two germline ends. The CDR3 spells CASSLNTGELFF. DNA for the CDR3: TGTGCCAGCAGCCTAAACACCGGGGAGCTGTTTTTT.

The V call is TRBV19, the J call TRBJ1-5; unclear D gene. The V gene's germline CDR1 is LNHDA and CDR2 SQIVND (reference sequence). Trimming cost V 1 base and J 3 bases, with 4 bases left between them. This CDR3 comprises 13 residues. CDR3 in amino acids: CASSIAFNQPQHF. The CDR3 DNA reads TGTGCCAGTAGTATAGCTTTCAATCAGCCCCAGCATTTT. Filled out from reference TRBV19 and TRBJ1-5, the complete variable domain reads DGGITQSPKYLFRKEGQNVTLSCEQNLNHDAMYWYRQDPGQGLRLIYYSQIVNDFQKGDIAEGYSVSREKKESFPLTVTSAQKNPTAFYLCASSIAFNQPQHFGDGTRLSIL.

V gene TRBV29-1 combines with J gene TRBJ2-7, with 8 bases fitting TRBD2. Germline loops: CDR1 SQVTM, CDR2 ANQGSEA. CDR3 size: 15 residues. The V and J ends lost 5 bases and 3 bases, in that order; junction bases with no gene match: 12. CDR3 nucleotides: TGCAGCGTTTCGGGAGGGCTCGATCGCAACTACGAGCAGTACTTC. Translating it yields CSVSGGLDRNYEQYF.

The sample holds a few counts of this clone. V gene TRBV10-3 combines with J gene TRBJ1-5, with D possibly matching TRBD1 (5 bases). V was shortened by 10 bases and J by 1 base, with 14 bases between the two germline ends. The V gene's germline CDR1 is ENHRY and CDR2 SYGVKD. The CDR3 consists of 14 residues. CDR3 DNA: TGTGCCACGGCTGTGGGGCCCAGCAATCAGCCCCAGCATTTT. This sequence encodes CATAVGPSNQPQHF.

V usage is TRBV5-4 and J usage is TRBJ2-1, with D tentatively TRBD2 (7 bases). The CDR3 totals 13 residues. With 4 bases removed from V and 5 bases from J, the gap between germline ends came to 10 bases. Looked up from germline, CDR1 is SGHNT and CDR2 is YYREEE (reference sequence). CDR3 nucleotide sequence: TGTGCCAGCAGCAGGGGGGGCAACAATGAGCAGTTCTTC. Protein product: CASSRGGNNEQFF.

The chain recombines TRBV7-2 with TRBJ1-4, with 11 bases matching TRBD1. The J segment lost 11 bases and the V segment lost 6 bases, leaving 8 bases of the junction unmatched. This CDR3 contains 14 residues. CDR1 and CDR2 from the germline V gene are SGHTA and FQGNSA. The CDR3 coding sequence is TGTGCCAGCAGACGTCCGGGACAGGGGGGGAAACTGTTTTTT. The encoded protein is CASRRPGQGGKLFF.

As DNA, the CDR3 is TGTGCCAGCAGCTTAGATCAGGTGGATACGCAGTATTTT. Translation gives CASSLDQVDTQYF. V and J are TRBV11-3 and TRBJ2-3; D remains ambiguous. In germline, CDR1 is SGHNT, CDR2 YENEEA. There are 13 residues in the CDR3. V dropped 0 bases and J dropped 6 bases, with 7 bases sitting between them.

The chain has TRBV28 and TRBJ1-5; the match to TRBD1 covers 9 bases. Germline V lookup: CDR1 MDHEN, CDR2 SYDVKM. Unmatched junction bases numbered 13, after V lost 7 bases and J lost 0 bases. The CDR3 has 18 amino acids. CDR3 residues: CASNKDRGHDFSNQPQHF. The CDR3 DNA reads TGTGCCAGCAACAAGGACAGGGGCCACGATTTTAGCAATCAGCCCCAGCATTTT.

This clone has a handful of counts. V gene TRBV7-2 combines with J gene TRBJ2-2, with D possibly TRBD2 on 5 matching bases. This CDR3 region has 15 residues. The germline CDR1 and CDR2 sequences are SGHTA and FQGNSA. Trimming left V 4 bases short and J 7 bases short, with 16 bases between. This CDR3 reads CASSYSLTSSGELFF. CDR3 bases: TGTGCCAGCAGCTACAGTCTCACTAGTAGCGGGGAGCTGTTTTTT.

The V call is TRBV28, the J call TRBJ1-1; perhaps TRBD1 as D (5 bases). The CDR3 runs to 14 residues. Germline-derived CDR1 and CDR2 are MDHEN and SYDVKM. V lost 3 bases and J 1 base, leaving 9 bases between the germline ends. The CDR3 DNA is TGTGCCAGCAGTTTTAGGGGCCGGAACACTGAAGCTTTCTTT. It translates to CASSFRGRNTEAFF.

In DNA, the CDR3 is TGTGCCTGGAGTGGTCCCCGCCGGACAGCTGGAAACACCATATATTTT. Its translation: CAWSGPRRTAGNTIYF. The genes are TRBV30 and TRBJ1-3; maybe TRBD1 (6 bases). The CDR3 covers 16 residues. The V gene lost 1 base and the J gene lost 2 bases, with 15 bases spanning the gap. The V gene's germline CDR1 is GTSNPN and CDR2 SVGIG (reference sequence).

The chain employs TRBV3-1 (or the pseudogene TRBV3-2) and TRBJ1-3; 9 nucleotides line up with TRBD1. The CDR3 loop spans 14 amino acids. CDR1 LGHDT and CDR2 YNNKEL come from the germline V gene (reference sequence). V dropped 4 bases and J dropped 4; count of bases not matched to a gene: 2. This CDR3 reads CASSRTGAGNTIYF. CDR3 DNA sequence: TGTGCCAGCAGCCGGACAGGGGCCGGAAACACCATATATTTT.